This T cell receptor (beta chain) was captured by sequencing in a study of shared clonotypes between healthy human individuals. In the study overall: Aged between 18 and 49, the donors were a couple of women and three men.

Comment on this clone: Its antigen is not known.

General study findings and limits: The expectation was that sequencing depth would affect clonotype sharing among donors.

Only Caucasian adults living in Nashville, Tennessee made up the donor group. CDR1 SGHDN and CDR2 FVKESK come from the germline V gene. The CDR3 runs to 20 residues. After removal of 0 bases from V and 0 bases from J, the junction contained 14 bases not matched to a gene. Genomic DNA (from each subset) was split evenly across several immunoSEQ plates. The protocol was immunoSEQ multiplex PCR, while the TCRdb copy is restricted to in-frame clones and leaves out a portion. The repertoire holds about 470,000 clones, with about four fifths as singletons. The sequenced sample consisted of PBMCs. The sequence was obtained from a middle-aged woman in good health. Some clones in this sample may be carry-over from other donors' samples. The rearrangement uses TRBV14 and TRBJ2-3, with 8 nucleotides matching TRBD2. The CDR3 region has the DNA TGTGCCAGCAGCCAAGATATGGGCCAGCGGGAGCTCGGTAGCACAGATACGCAGTATTTT. Translated, it gives CASSQDMGQRELGSTDTQYF.